This TCR beta chain originates from a study of blood T cell repertoires in COVID-19. Across the whole study: Some COVID-19 samples were acute and others convalescent; all came from the United States, Italy and Spain.

V shed 3 bases and J shed 1 base, with 6 bases lying between them. The CDR3 is 14 amino acids. Germline lookup yields CDR1 MRHNA and CDR2 SNTAGT. The repertoire was sequenced with immunoSEQ multiplex PCR; TCRdb's copy has only in-frame clones and lacks some. This sample yields about 50,000 clones, of which 79% are seen a single time; roughly 25% belongs to the top ten. The sample taken for sequencing was peripheral blood. The clonotype comes from a man in his 70s with acute or convalescent COVID-19. The chain is built from TRBV6-4 and TRBJ2-2; D not resolved. The CDR3 loop reads CASSEAGNTGELFF. In DNA form, the CDR3 reads TGTGCCAGCAGTGAAGCAGGGAACACCGGGGAGCTGTTTTTT.